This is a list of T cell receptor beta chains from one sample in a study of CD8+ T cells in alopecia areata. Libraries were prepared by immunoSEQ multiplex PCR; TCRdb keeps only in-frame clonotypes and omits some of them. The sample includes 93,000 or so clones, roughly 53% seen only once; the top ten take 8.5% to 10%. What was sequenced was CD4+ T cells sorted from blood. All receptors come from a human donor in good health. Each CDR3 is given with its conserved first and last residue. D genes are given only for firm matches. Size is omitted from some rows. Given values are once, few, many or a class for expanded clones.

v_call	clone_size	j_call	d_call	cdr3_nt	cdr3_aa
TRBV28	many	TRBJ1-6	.	TGTGCCAGCAGTTTAAACCCATGGAGGCCCTTACTCCACTTT	CASSLNPWRPLLHF
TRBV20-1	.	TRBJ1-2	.	TGCAGTGCCTCTAACTATGGCTACACCTTC	CSASNYGYTF
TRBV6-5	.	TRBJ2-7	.	TGTGCCAGCAGTGTAGGACGTTCCCCTATCGAGCAGTACTTC	CASSVGRSPIEQYF
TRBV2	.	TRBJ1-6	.	TGTGCCAGCAGGCCTATTCTAAGGCAAAATTCACCCCTCCACTTT	CASRPILRQNSPLHF
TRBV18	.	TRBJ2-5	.	TGTGCCAGCTCACCAGGATTGCAAGAGACCCAGTACTTC	CASSPGLQETQYF
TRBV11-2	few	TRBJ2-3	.	TGTGCCAGCAGCACACCGCGTACGGGGATCGCGCAGTATTTT	CASSTPRTGIAQYF
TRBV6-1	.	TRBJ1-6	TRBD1	TGTGCCAGCAGTGCGGACAGGGGAACGATGCGTTCACCCCTCCACTTT	CASSADRGTMRSPLHF
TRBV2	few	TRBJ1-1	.	TGTGCCAGCAGTAGGGAAATGAACACTGAAGCTTTCTTT	CASSREMNTEAFF
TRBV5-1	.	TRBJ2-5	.	TGCGCCAGCAGTTCGGGGGCGGGGTACCAAGAGACCCAGTACTTC	CASSSGAGYQETQYF
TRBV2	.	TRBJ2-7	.	TGTGCCAGCAGTGACATTAACTCCTACGAGCAGTACTTC	CASSDINSYEQYF
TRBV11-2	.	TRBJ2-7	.	TGTGCCAGCAGCTTAGCTGGGGTCGAGCAGTACTTC	CASSLAGVEQYF
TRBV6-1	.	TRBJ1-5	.	TGTGCCAGCGCCAGGGGTAATCAGCCCCAGCATTTT	CASARGNQPQHF
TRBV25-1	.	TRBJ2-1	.	TGTGCCAGCAGTGACGGCAGGCCAGCATACAATGAGCAGTTCTTC	CASSDGRPAYNEQFF
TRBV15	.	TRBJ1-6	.	TGTGCCACCAGCAGAGACCGGTCCAATTCACCCCTCCACTTT	CATSRDRSNSPLHF
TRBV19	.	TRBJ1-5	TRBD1	TGTGCCAGTAGTTGGACAGGGGGGTTTAATCAGCCCCAGCATTTT	CASSWTGGFNQPQHF
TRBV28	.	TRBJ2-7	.	TGTGCCAGTAGTTCCCGTTGGGCCATCTACTACGAGCAGTACTTC	CASSSRWAIYYEQYF
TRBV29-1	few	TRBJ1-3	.	TGCAGCGTTGTCACTGACTCTGGAAACACCATATATTTT	CSVVTDSGNTIYF
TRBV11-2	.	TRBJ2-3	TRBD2	TGTGCCAGCAGCTTAGTTCGGGGGGGTACAGATACGCAGTATTTT	CASSLVRGGTDTQYF
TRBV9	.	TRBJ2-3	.	TGTGCCAGCAGCGTAGGCTCTAGCCCGGCAGATACGCAGTATTTT	CASSVGSSPADTQYF
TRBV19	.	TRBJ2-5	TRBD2	TGTGCCAGTAGTCCCCGGAAGCGGGGGAATCAAGAGACCCAGTACTTC	CASSPRKRGNQETQYF
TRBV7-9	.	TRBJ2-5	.	TGTGCCAGCAGCTCCGGGGAGACCCAGTACTTC	CASSSGETQYF
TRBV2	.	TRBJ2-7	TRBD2	TGTGCCAGCACCGAAGCGGCTAGCGGGGGCTTGAGCTCCTACGAGCAGTACTTC	CASTEAASGGLSSYEQYF
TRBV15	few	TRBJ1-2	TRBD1	TGTGCCACCAGCAGACTACTGGCCGGGTCGACAGGGCCGAGCTATGGCTACACCTTC	CATSRLLAGSTGPSYGYTF
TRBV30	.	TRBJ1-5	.	TGTGCCTGGAGTAAGATGGCTGGGTCTCAGCCCCAGCATTTT	CAWSKMAGSQPQHF
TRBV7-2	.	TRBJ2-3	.	TGTGCCAGCAGCCGCTTGGTGTCGGGTAGCACAGATACGCAGTATTTT	CASSRLVSGSTDTQYF
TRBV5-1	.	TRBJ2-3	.	TGCGCCAGCAGCTTGGACAGGGCGGATACGCAGTATTTT	CASSLDRADTQYF
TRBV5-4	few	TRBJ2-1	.	TGTGCCAGCAGCTTGTTTGGCCCGACAGGTAATGAGCAGTTCTTC	CASSLFGPTGNEQFF
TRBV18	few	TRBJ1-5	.	TGTGCCAGCTCAGACGGACCCAATCAGCCCCAGCATTTT	CASSDGPNQPQHF
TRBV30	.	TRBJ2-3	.	TGTGCCTGGAGTGTAATACCGGGCATAGATACGCAGTATTTT	CAWSVIPGIDTQYF
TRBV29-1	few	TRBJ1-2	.	TGCAGCGTTCTTGGGCAGGACTATGGCTACACCTTC	CSVLGQDYGYTF
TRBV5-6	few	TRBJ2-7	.	TGTGCCAGCAGCTTGCGCAGGCTCGGGGAGCAGTACTTC	CASSLRRLGEQYF
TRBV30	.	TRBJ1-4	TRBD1	TGTGCCTGGAGTGCCGGGACAGGGACCGAAAAACTGTTTTTT	CAWSAGTGTEKLFF
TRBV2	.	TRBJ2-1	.	TGTGCCAGCAGTGTTGTGGCTAATGAGCAGTTCTTC	CASSVVANEQFF
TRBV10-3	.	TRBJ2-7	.	TGTGCCATCAGTGACCCCGGAACAGGGCTCTCCTACGAGCAGTACTTC	CAISDPGTGLSYEQYF
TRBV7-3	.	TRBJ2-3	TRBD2	TGTGCCAGCAGGTCCGGGACTAGGGAGAGAGATACGCAGTATTTT	CASRSGTRERDTQYF
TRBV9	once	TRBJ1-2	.	TGTGCCAGCAGCGTATCCCAAAACTATGGCTACACCTTC	CASSVSQNYGYTF
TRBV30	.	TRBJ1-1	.	TGTGCCTGGAGTGCCCAGGTGAACACTGAAGCTTTCTTT	CAWSAQVNTEAFF
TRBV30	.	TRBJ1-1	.	TGTGCCTGGAGTGTTAGGGGCGACACTGAAGCTTTCTTT	CAWSVRGDTEAFF
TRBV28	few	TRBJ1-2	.	TGTGCCAGCACCGCGGACGGAAACTATGGCTACACCTTC	CASTADGNYGYTF
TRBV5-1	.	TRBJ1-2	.	TGCGCCAGCAGCCCCCGGGCCGCCTCTAACTATGGCTACACCTTC	CASSPRAASNYGYTF
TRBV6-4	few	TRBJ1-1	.	TGTGCCAGCAGCGAGGGACAGAACACTGAAGCTTTCTTT	CASSEGQNTEAFF
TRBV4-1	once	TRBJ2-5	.	TGCGCCAGCAGCCAAGGACAGTGGATGATGGAGACCCAGTACTTC	CASSQGQWMMETQYF
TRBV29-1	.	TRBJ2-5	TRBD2	TGCAGCGTCCTAGCGGGGCAAGAGACCCAGTACTTC	CSVLAGQETQYF
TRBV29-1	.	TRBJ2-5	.	TGCAGCGTTGACGAGGGCCAAACGTGGAAAGAGACCCAGTACTTC	CSVDEGQTWKETQYF
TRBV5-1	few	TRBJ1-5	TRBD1	TGCGCCAGCAGCTTGGCAGGGGGCCGCAATCAGCCCCAGCATTTT	CASSLAGGRNQPQHF
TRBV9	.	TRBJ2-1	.	TGTGCCAGCAGCGTAGGTGGAGTCGGAGCCTACAATGAGCAGTTCTTC	CASSVGGVGAYNEQFF
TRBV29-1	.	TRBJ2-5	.	TGCAGCGTTGAAGATCCTAGGGGATGGGAAGAGACCCAGTACTTC	CSVEDPRGWEETQYF
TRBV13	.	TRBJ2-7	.	TGTGCCAGCAGCTTAGGGGGGGCTACCTACGAGCAGTACTTC	CASSLGGATYEQYF
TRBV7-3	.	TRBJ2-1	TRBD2	TGTGCCAGCAGCCCGGGGGGCTACAATGAGCAGTTCTTC	CASSPGGYNEQFF
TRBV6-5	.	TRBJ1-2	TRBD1	TGTGCCAGCAGTTACTCGGGGACAGCGGAGACGGGCTACACCTTC	CASSYSGTAETGYTF
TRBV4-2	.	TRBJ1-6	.	TGTGCCAGCAGCCAAGATGGGCAGGCCAATTCACCCCTCCACTTT	CASSQDGQANSPLHF
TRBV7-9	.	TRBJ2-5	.	TGTGCCAGCAGCTTCAGGGAGACCCAGTACTTC	CASSFRETQYF